This is a list of T cell receptor beta chains from one sample in a study of shared clonotypes between healthy human individuals. Repertoires were generated with immunoSEQ multiplex PCR, while TCRdb's copy carries only in-frame clones and drops some. The sample has approximately 1,500,000 clones, more than 95% seen once. The specimen was naive CD4+ T cells sorted from blood. The receptors were gathered from a man younger than 45 in good health. CDR3s include the opening cysteine and the closing phenylalanine or tryptophan. D genes are given only for firm matches. Rows may omit the clone size; those that give it use once, few, many or a size class.

d_gene: TRBD1; v_gene: TRBV18; j_gene: TRBJ1-1; abundance: -; CDR3aa: CASSRRGTANTEAFF; CDR3nt: TGTGCCAGCTCTCGAAGGGGGACAGCGAACACTGAAGCTTTCTTT
d_gene: -; v_gene: TRBV9; j_gene: TRBJ2-1; abundance: -; CDR3aa: CASSVALFTDNEQFF; CDR3nt: TGTGCCAGCAGCGTAGCTCTATTTACCGACAATGAGCAGTTCTTC
d_gene: -; v_gene: TRBV28; j_gene: TRBJ1-1; abundance: -; CDR3aa: CASSPGGPTEAFF; CDR3nt: TGTGCCAGCAGCCCAGGAGGCCCCACTGAAGCTTTCTTT
d_gene: TRBD2; v_gene: TRBV4-2; j_gene: TRBJ2-1; abundance: -; CDR3aa: CASSSRTSFDNEQFF; CDR3nt: TGTGCCAGCAGCTCCCGGACTAGCTTCGACAATGAGCAGTTCTTC
d_gene: -; v_gene: TRBV7-8; j_gene: TRBJ1-2; abundance: once; CDR3aa: CASSSGLYGYTF; CDR3nt: TGTGCCAGCAGCTCCGGACTGTATGGCTACACCTTC
d_gene: -; v_gene: TRBV9; j_gene: TRBJ2-5; abundance: -; CDR3aa: CASSVGQQETQYF; CDR3nt: TGTGCCAGCAGCGTAGGGCAGCAAGAGACCCAGTACTTC
d_gene: -; v_gene: TRBV10-3; j_gene: TRBJ1-2; abundance: -; CDR3aa: CAISESREGYTF; CDR3nt: TGTGCCATCAGTGAATCCCGAGAGGGCTACACCTTC
d_gene: -; v_gene: TRBV2; j_gene: TRBJ2-7; abundance: -; CDR3aa: CASSEVGSYEQYF; CDR3nt: TGTGCCAGCAGTGAGGTGGGATCCTACGAGCAGTACTTC
d_gene: TRBD2; v_gene: TRBV18; j_gene: TRBJ2-7; abundance: -; CDR3aa: CASSPIREGYQYF; CDR3nt: TGTGCCAGCTCACCTATCAGGGAGGGGTACCAGTACTTC
d_gene: -; v_gene: TRBV27; j_gene: TRBJ2-3; abundance: -; CDR3aa: CASSLYAGVGGGPLGTDTQYF; CDR3nt: TGTGCCAGCAGTTTATACGCGGGGGTAGGAGGGGGTCCTCTGGGCACAGATACGCAGTATTTT
d_gene: TRBD1; v_gene: TRBV18; j_gene: TRBJ2-7; abundance: -; CDR3aa: CASSPSQGGEQYF; CDR3nt: TGTGCCAGCTCACCTTCACAGGGGGGCGAGCAGTACTTC
d_gene: TRBD1; v_gene: TRBV19; j_gene: TRBJ2-4; abundance: -; CDR3aa: CATAGGAKNIQYF; CDR3nt: TGTGCCACAGCAGGGGGAGCCAAAAACATTCAGTACTTC
d_gene: -; v_gene: TRBV28; j_gene: TRBJ1-5; abundance: -; CDR3aa: CASRPLMSPSNQPQHF; CDR3nt: TGTGCCAGCAGACCCCTTATGAGTCCAAGCAATCAGCCCCAGCATTTT
d_gene: TRBD1; v_gene: TRBV6-6; j_gene: TRBJ1-1; abundance: -; CDR3aa: CASSPTTGLGTEAFF; CDR3nt: TGTGCCAGCAGTCCCACGACAGGGTTGGGCACTGAAGCTTTCTTT
d_gene: TRBD2; v_gene: TRBV29-1; j_gene: TRBJ2-1; abundance: -; CDR3aa: CSVDRILAGEEQFF; CDR3nt: TGCAGCGTTGATCGAATTCTAGCGGGGGAGGAGCAGTTCTTC
d_gene: -; v_gene: TRBV28; j_gene: TRBJ2-7; abundance: once; CDR3aa: CASSLGMGEQYF; CDR3nt: -
d_gene: -; v_gene: TRBV7-2; j_gene: TRBJ1-2; abundance: -; CDR3aa: CASSLGNVGYGYTF; CDR3nt: TGTGCCAGCAGCTTAGGGAATGTCGGCTATGGCTACACCTTC
d_gene: TRBD2; v_gene: TRBV29-1; j_gene: TRBJ2-1; abundance: -; CDR3aa: CSVAGASGRLSEQFF; CDR3nt: TGCAGCGTTGCCGGGGCTAGCGGGAGGTTAAGTGAGCAGTTCTTC
d_gene: -; v_gene: TRBV10-3; j_gene: TRBJ2-7; abundance: -; CDR3aa: CAISGGQVSSYEQYF; CDR3nt: TGTGCCATCAGTGGGGGCCAGGTCAGCTCCTACGAGCAGTACTTC
d_gene: TRBD2; v_gene: TRBV7-6; j_gene: TRBJ2-1; abundance: -; CDR3aa: CASSLGSSGVGEQFF; CDR3nt: TGTGCCAGCAGCTTAGGGTCTAGCGGAGTTGGAGAGCAGTTCTTC
d_gene: -; v_gene: TRBV4-3; j_gene: TRBJ1-1; abundance: -; CDR3aa: CASSQDPRWRNTEAFF; CDR3nt: TGCGCCAGCAGCCAAGATCCCCGGTGGAGGAACACTGAAGCTTTCTTT
d_gene: TRBD2; v_gene: TRBV10-3; j_gene: TRBJ2-3; abundance: once; CDR3aa: CAARLAGSTDTQYF; CDR3nt: TGTGCCGCCCGACTAGCGGGAAGCACAGATACGCAGTATTTT
d_gene: -; v_gene: TRBV4-3; j_gene: TRBJ2-7; abundance: once; CDR3aa: CASSQVFEDGYFIGSYEQYF; CDR3nt: TGCGCCAGCAGCCAAGTCTTCGAGGACGGATACTTCATTGGCTCCTACGAGCAGTACTTC
d_gene: TRBD1; v_gene: TRBV28; j_gene: TRBJ1-5; abundance: -; CDR3aa: CASRGGFNQPQHF; CDR3nt: TGTGCCAGCAGAGGGGGCTTCAATCAGCCCCAGCATTTT
d_gene: -; v_gene: TRBV7-9; j_gene: TRBJ1-5; abundance: -; CDR3aa: CASSLIRDQPQHF; CDR3nt: TGTGCCAGCAGCTTAATCCGGGATCAGCCCCAGCATTTT
d_gene: TRBD1; v_gene: TRBV6-1; j_gene: TRBJ2-3; abundance: once; CDR3aa: CASTNRGTDTQYF; CDR3nt: TGTGCCAGTACCAACAGGGGCACGGATACGCAGTATTTT
d_gene: TRBD2; v_gene: TRBV5-1; j_gene: TRBJ2-7; abundance: -; CDR3aa: CASSSWTSGSWPYEQYF; CDR3nt: TGCGCCAGCAGCTCCTGGACTAGCGGGAGTTGGCCCTACGAGCAGTACTTC
d_gene: -; v_gene: TRBV13; j_gene: TRBJ2-7; abundance: once; CDR3aa: CASSLTSRGTRSYEQYF; CDR3nt: TGTGCCAGCAGCTTAACTTCCCGGGGGACGAGGTCCTACGAGCAGTACTTC
d_gene: -; v_gene: TRBV19; j_gene: TRBJ1-5; abundance: -; CDR3aa: CASSIETGRNNQPQHF; CDR3nt: TGTGCCAGTAGTATAGAAACGGGACGGAACAATCAGCCCCAGCATTTT
d_gene: TRBD1; v_gene: TRBV5-6; j_gene: TRBJ2-2; abundance: -; CDR3aa: CASSLRRTGDTGELFF; CDR3nt: TGTGCCAGCAGCTTGCGAAGGACAGGGGACACCGGGGAGCTGTTTTTT
d_gene: -; v_gene: TRBV5-6; j_gene: TRBJ2-7; abundance: -; CDR3aa: CASSFLEDKRYEQYF; CDR3nt: TGTGCCAGCAGCTTCCTCGAGGATAAACGCTACGAGCAGTACTTC
d_gene: -; v_gene: TRBV27; j_gene: TRBJ2-2; abundance: -; CDR3aa: CASSFNTGELFF; CDR3nt: TGTGCCAGCAGTTTCAATACCGGGGAGCTGTTTTTT
d_gene: -; v_gene: TRBV2; j_gene: TRBJ2-5; abundance: -; CDR3aa: CASKGGRETQYF; CDR3nt: TGTGCCAGCAAGGGGGGTCGAGAGACCCAGTACTTC
d_gene: -; v_gene: TRBV18; j_gene: TRBJ2-3; abundance: -; CDR3aa: CASSPLRGGGTDTQYF; CDR3nt: TGTGCCAGCTCACCACTACGGGGAGGAGGCACAGATACGCAGTATTTT
d_gene: -; v_gene: TRBV6-4; j_gene: TRBJ1-2; abundance: -; CDR3aa: CASSEGPGYGYTF; CDR3nt: TGTGCCAGCAGTGAAGGCCCGGGATATGGCTACACCTTC
d_gene: -; v_gene: TRBV2; j_gene: TRBJ1-4; abundance: -; CDR3aa: CASKPKGGPNEKLFF; CDR3nt: TGTGCCAGCAAACCAAAGGGAGGTCCTAATGAAAAACTGTTTTTT
d_gene: -; v_gene: TRBV7-2; j_gene: TRBJ2-1; abundance: -; CDR3aa: CASTYPRLYNEQFF; CDR3nt: TGTGCCAGCACCTACCCCCGACTTTACAATGAGCAGTTCTTC
d_gene: TRBD1; v_gene: TRBV18; j_gene: TRBJ2-7; abundance: -; CDR3aa: CASSPSPDRTYEQYF; CDR3nt: TGTGCCAGCTCACCTTCCCCGGACAGGACCTACGAGCAGTACTTC